The 16 T cell receptor beta chains given below trace back to one sample, sequenced in a study of T cells in localized non-small cell lung cancer. Profiled with immunoSEQ multiplex PCR; TCRdb holds only in-frame clones, not every one. The table lists around 140,000 clones, 70% to 90% of them singletons. The sequencing here drew on peripheral blood, taken before any cancer treatment. The receptor source for this set is a female donor at least 60 years old with stage I lung adenocarcinoma.

This rearrangement joins TRBV2 to TRBJ2-5, with 7 nucleotides matching TRBD2. Germline CDR1 is SNHLY and CDR2 is FYNNEI. This CDR3 comprises 13 residues. V gave up 6 bases and J gave up 5 bases; unmatched junction bases: 6. The CDR3 region is CASRGRAGETQYF. CDR3 sequence (DNA): TGTGCCAGCAGGGGGAGGGCTGGGGAGACCCAGTACTTC.

V gene TRBV11-2 combines with J gene TRBJ1-4; perhaps TRBD1 as D (5 bases). In germline, CDR1 is SGHAT, CDR2 FQNNGV. Trimming shortened V by 3 bases and J by 8 bases, and 13 bases separated the two germline ends. The CDR3 totals 14 residues. CDR3 in DNA: TGTGCCAGCAGCTTGTCACCCAGGGTGGAAAAACTGTTTTTT. It encodes CASSLSPRVEKLFF.

Of note for this clone: Other nucleotide sequences in the sample specify the same CDR3. V and J are TRBV2 and TRBJ1-5; weak D call: TRBD1 (5 bases). Trimming pared 6 bases from V and 0 bases from J, leaving 15 bases between. CDR1 is SNHLY and CDR2 is FYNNEI in the germline V gene. This CDR3 is 16 amino acids long. The CDR3 DNA sequence: TGTGCCAGCAGCGTGGGCAGGGCTTATAGCAATCAGCCCCAGCATTTT. It specifies CASSVGRAYSNQPQHF.

The chain uses TRBV10-2 and TRBJ1-5, with 8 bases that match TRBD1. Trimming removed 3 bases from V and 0 bases from J; junction bases left unmatched: 13. Germline CDR1 and CDR2: WSHSY and SAAADI. CDR3 length: 19 amino acids. The CDR3, as DNA: TGCGCCAGCAGTGACGCCGGGACAGGCGGTGAGGGTAGCAATCAGCCCCAGCATTTT. It codes for CASSDAGTGGEGSNQPQHF.

This chain joins TRBV9 and TRBJ2-3; D may be TRBD1 (6 bases). Trimming pared 3 bases from V and 3 bases from J, leaving 17 bases between. This CDR3 is built from 16 residues. Germline loops: CDR1 SGDLS, CDR2 YYNGEE. CDR3 nucleotides: TGTGCCAGCAGCGGGATATCAGGGGTACCTACAGATACGCAGTATTTT. This codes for CASSGISGVPTDTQYF.

The V and J genes are TRBV4-2 and TRBJ1-2, with D perhaps matching TRBD1 (5 bases). V lost 0 bases, J lost 3 bases, and 11 bases lay in between. CDR1 is LGHNA, CDR2 YNFKEQ, per germline. This CDR3 contains 15 residues. CDR3 nucleotide sequence: TGTGCCAGCAGCCAAGATCGTGGGGGTGACTATGGCTACACCTTC. It codes for CASSQDRGGDYGYTF.

The CDR3 bases are TGTGCCAGCAGCCGTTGGTCGGGAGACACAGATACGCAGTATTTT. Protein product: CASSRWSGDTDTQYF. The chain recombines TRBV7-9 with TRBJ2-3, with D perhaps matching TRBD2 (6 bases). V was clipped by 5 bases and J by 2 bases, with 14 bases between them. From germline, CDR1 is SEHNR and CDR2 FQNEAQ (reference sequence). The CDR3 length is 15 residues.

This clone was counted between two and nine times. DNA of the CDR3: TGTGCCAGCAGCACTCGGGACAGGGACCTGAGCGAGCAGTACTTC. Its translation is CASSTRDRDLSEQYF. The chain combines TRBV7-9 with TRBJ2-7, with 9 bases matching TRBD1. The V gene's germline CDR1 is SEHNR and CDR2 FQNEAQ (reference sequence). V trimming: 5 bases; J trimming: 6 bases; junction bases outside the gene matches: 11. This CDR3 is built from 15 residues.

The CDR3 DNA reads TGTGCCAGCAGTGCGGGACAGGCTAGCAATCAGCCCCAGCATTTT. Its protein product is CASSAGQASNQPQHF. The rearrangement links TRBV6-1 to TRBJ1-5, with 8 nucleotides matching TRBD1. The CDR3 runs to 15 residues. Trimming removed 4 bases from V and 0 bases from J; junction bases left unmatched: 2. Germline V gene data show CDR1 as MNHNS and CDR2 as SASEGT.

This chain joins TRBV4-2 and TRBJ1-2; no clear D. The CDR3 contains 14 residues. CDR1 is LGHNA, CDR2 YNFKEQ, per germline. The V and J ends lost 1 base and 1 base respectively, with 7 bases between them. The CDR3 bases are TGTGCCAGCAGCCAAGCCACCGTTAACTATGGCTACACCTTC. It translates to CASSQATVNYGYTF.

This chain links TRBV6-1 with TRBJ1-4; no clear D. Germline CDR1 MNHNS, CDR2 SASEGT. This CDR3 spans 14 amino acids. Trimming left V 1 base short and J 2 bases short, with 5 bases between. CDR3 nucleotides: TGTGCCAGCAGTGAAGGGCTGACTAATGAAAAACTGTTTTTT. Amino acids: CASSEGLTNEKLFF.

This chain links TRBV19 with TRBJ1-4; 7 bases line up with TRBD1. V dropped 6 bases and J dropped 8; count of bases not matched to a gene: 9. Germline CDR1 is LNHDA and CDR2 is SQIVND (reference sequence). The CDR3 is 14 residues long. The DNA for the CDR3 is TGTGCCAGTAGGGATACGGGACAGTCAGAAAAACTGTTTTTT. Translated: CASRDTGQSEKLFF.

This clone was counted once. The chain links TRBV20-1 to TRBJ1-2; 7 bases are shared with TRBD1. From germline, CDR1 is DFQATT and CDR2 SNEGSKA (reference sequence). The junction had 2 bases not matched to a gene; V was cut back by 5 bases and J by 8 bases. The CDR3 contains 10 residues. CDR3 sequence: CSAGQEGYTF. For the CDR3, the DNA is TGCAGTGCTGGACAGGAGGGCTACACCTTC.

This chain links TRBV7-2 with TRBJ1-5; no reliable D call. This CDR3 has 12 amino acids. Germline values: CDR1 SGHTA, CDR2 FQGNSA. Between the trimmed V and J ends, which lost 3 bases and 2 bases, there was a span of 2 bases. The CDR3 loop reads CASSFGNQPQHF. The CDR3 DNA reads as TGTGCCAGCAGCTTTGGCAATCAGCCCCAGCATTTT.

The chain links TRBV5-4 to TRBJ2-2, with D maybe TRBD2 (5 bases). With 0 bases removed from V and 0 bases from J, the gap between germline ends came to 15 bases. The CDR3 has 18 residues. The germline CDR1 and CDR2 sequences are SGHNT and YYREEE (reference sequence). For the CDR3, the DNA is TGTGCCAGCAGCTTGGAATTCTGGGCGGGCCCGAACACCGGGGAGCTGTTTTTT. Its protein is CASSLEFWAGPNTGELFF.

The V and J genes are TRBV28 and TRBJ1-5, with D perhaps matching TRBD1 (5 bases). Per germline, CDR1 MDHEN and CDR2 SYDVKM. The CDR3 spans 13 residues. V was shortened by 7 bases and J by 7 bases, with 14 bases between the two germline ends. The DNA for the CDR3 is TGTGCCAGCACTTTGGGGCAAAGGCAGCCCCAGCATTTT. Amino acid sequence: CASTLGQRQPQHF.